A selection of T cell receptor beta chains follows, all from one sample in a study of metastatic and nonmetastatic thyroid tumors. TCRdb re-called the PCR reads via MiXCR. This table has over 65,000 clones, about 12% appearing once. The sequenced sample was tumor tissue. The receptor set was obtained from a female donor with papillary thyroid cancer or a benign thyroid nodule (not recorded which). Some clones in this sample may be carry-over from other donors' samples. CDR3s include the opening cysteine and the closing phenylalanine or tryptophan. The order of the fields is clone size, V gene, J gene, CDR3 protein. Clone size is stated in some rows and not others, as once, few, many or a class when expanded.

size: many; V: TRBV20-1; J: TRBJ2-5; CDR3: CSAPDRRAPPETQYF
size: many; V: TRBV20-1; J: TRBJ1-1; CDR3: CSAPRDRYTEAFF
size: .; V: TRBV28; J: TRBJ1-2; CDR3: CASRTGFGIGGYTF
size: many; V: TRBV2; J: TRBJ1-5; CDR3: CASSEFPQAYYQPQHF
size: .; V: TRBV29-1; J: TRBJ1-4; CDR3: CSWTENNEKLFF
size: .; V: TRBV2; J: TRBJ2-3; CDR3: CASSEAGTGSGTDTQYF
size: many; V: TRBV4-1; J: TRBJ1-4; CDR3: CASSHAGTGGEKLFF
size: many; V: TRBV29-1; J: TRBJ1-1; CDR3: CSVPTNTEAFF
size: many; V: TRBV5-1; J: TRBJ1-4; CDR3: CASSLQTTNEKLFF
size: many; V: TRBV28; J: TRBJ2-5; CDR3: CASSFRGQETQYF
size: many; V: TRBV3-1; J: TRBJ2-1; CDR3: CASSPVRGYNEQFF
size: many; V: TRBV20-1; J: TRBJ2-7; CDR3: CSASTGEGSREQYF
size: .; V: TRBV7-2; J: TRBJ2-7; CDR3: CASSLVRQSYEQYF
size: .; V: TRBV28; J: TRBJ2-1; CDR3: CASSFEQQLNEQFF
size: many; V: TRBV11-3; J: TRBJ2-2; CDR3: CASSLVPGELFF
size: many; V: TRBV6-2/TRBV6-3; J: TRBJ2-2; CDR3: CASTEPTGELFF
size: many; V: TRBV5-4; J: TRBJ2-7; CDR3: CASSRGQETYEQYF
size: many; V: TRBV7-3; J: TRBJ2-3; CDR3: CASSSGQGVGNTDTQYF
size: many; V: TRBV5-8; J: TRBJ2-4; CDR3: CASSLMGAKNIQYF
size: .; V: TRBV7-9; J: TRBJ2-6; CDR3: CASSYYGSGANVLTF
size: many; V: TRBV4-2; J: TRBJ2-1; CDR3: CASSQTPSASSYNEQFF
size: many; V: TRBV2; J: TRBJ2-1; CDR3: CASSGEGLSNEQFF
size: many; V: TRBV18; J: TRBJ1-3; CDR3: CASGSASGNTIYF
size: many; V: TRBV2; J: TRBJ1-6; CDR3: CASSEARGSSYNSPLHF
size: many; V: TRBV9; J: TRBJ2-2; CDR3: CASSQGGGNTGELFF
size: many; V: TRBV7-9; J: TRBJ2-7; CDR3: CASSLNYTSSYEQYF
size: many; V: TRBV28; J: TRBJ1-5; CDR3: CASSKRSRGGNQPQHF
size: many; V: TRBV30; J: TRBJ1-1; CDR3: CAWSPRGQGATEAFF
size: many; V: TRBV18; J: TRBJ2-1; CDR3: CASSPASGRGVRNEQFF
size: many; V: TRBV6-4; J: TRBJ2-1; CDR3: CASSTGVVGNEQFF
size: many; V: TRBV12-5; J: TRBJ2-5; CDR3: CASGFLVGGPYQETQYF
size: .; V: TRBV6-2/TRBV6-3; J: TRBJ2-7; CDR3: CAISRVLEQYF
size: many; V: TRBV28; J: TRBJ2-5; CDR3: CASSLYNQETQYF
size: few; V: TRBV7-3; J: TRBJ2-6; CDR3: CASSPQPLFSGANVLTF
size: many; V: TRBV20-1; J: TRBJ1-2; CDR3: CSARDLLGTDYGYTF
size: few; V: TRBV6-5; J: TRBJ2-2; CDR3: CASSLGLAGVLSTGELFF
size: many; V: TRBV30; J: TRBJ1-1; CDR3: CAWSGRGAEAFF
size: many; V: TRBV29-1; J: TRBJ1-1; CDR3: CSASGQLNTEAFF
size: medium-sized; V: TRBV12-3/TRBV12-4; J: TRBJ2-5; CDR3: CASSYTGTEETQYF
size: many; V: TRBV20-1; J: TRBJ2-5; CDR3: CSARDGGETQYF
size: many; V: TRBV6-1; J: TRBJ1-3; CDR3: CASSERPGGGNTIYF
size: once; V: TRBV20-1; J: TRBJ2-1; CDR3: CSAPLYGPQFF
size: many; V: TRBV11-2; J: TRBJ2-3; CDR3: CASSLFRASTDTQYF
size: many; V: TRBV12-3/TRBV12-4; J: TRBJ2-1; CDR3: CASSPRGGTRYNEQFF
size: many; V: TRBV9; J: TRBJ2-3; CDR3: CASSVYRGFTDTQYF
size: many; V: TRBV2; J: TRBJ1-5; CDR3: CASDAGYSNQPQHF
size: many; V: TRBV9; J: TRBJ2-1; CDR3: CASSAPGGSYNEQFF
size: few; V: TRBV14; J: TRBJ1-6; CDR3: CASWGDEDNSPLHF
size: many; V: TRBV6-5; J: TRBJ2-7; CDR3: CASSYSIAALRYEQYF
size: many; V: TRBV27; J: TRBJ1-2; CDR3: CASSSQGHGYGYTF
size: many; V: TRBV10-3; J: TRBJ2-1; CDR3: CAITEREGPDEQFF
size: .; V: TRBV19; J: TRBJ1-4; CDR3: CASIRHAQLNEKLFF
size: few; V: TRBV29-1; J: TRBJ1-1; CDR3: CSVDRGGNTEAFF
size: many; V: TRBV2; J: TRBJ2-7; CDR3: CASSDPGGPAVNEQYF